These 27 T cell receptor beta chains came from one sample sequenced in a study of breast tumors, draining lymph nodes, adjacent tissues. TCRdb recomputed calls from the multiplex PCR reads with MiXCR, one row per CDR3 protein. The sample holds approximately 230,000 distinct CDR3 sequences, about 34% seen once. The lymph nodes were axillary draining lymph nodes from breast cancer patients. Sequencing was done on a sample of axillary lymph node tissue. The source of these receptors is a female donor with breast cancer. Some clones in this sample may be carry-over from other donors' samples.

This clonotype was recorded a few times. This sequence joins TRBV6-2 or TRBV6-3 and TRBJ1-2; a weak D match, TRBD1 (5 bases). Germline-derived CDR1 and CDR2 are MNHEY and SVGEGT. The CDR3 runs to 15 residues. V lost 5 bases to trimming and J lost 4 bases, with 17 bases between them. CDR3 coding DNA: TGTGCCAGCAGTCGACGTCCAGACAGACCCTATGGCTACACCTTC. Translated, it gives CASSRRPDRPYGYTF.

Of note for this clonotype: This clone may be a read error of a much larger clone one base away. The genes are TRBV19 and TRBJ2-7; D gene ambiguous. The CDR3 totals 14 residues. Germline V gives CDR1 LNHDA, CDR2 SQIVND (reference sequence). For the CDR3, the DNA is TGTGCCAGTAGTTTATCCCTCGTTAGGTACGGGCAGTACTTC. Encoded protein: CASSLSLVRYGQYF. Full variable domain (missing parts from reference TRBV19 and TRBJ2-7): DGGITQSPKYLFRKEGQNVTLSCEQNLNHDAMYWYRQDPGQGLRLIYYSQIVNDFQKGDIAEGYSVSREKKESFPLTVTSAQKNPTAFYLCASSLSLVRYGQYFGPGTRLTVT.

This clonotype was seen repeatedly, ten times or more. V is TRBV5-8 and J is TRBJ1-2; the match to TRBD1 covers 8 bases. CDR3 length: 14 residues. Germline assignment: CDR1 SGHTS and CDR2 YDEGEE. Trimming removed 3 bases from V and 4 bases from J; junction bases left unmatched: 5. Here the CDR3 DNA reads TGTGCCAGCAGCTGGACAGGGAGGGCCTATGGCTACACCTTC. It is translated as CASSWTGRAYGYTF.

This clonotype has ten or more counts. V gene TRBV7-2 combines with J gene TRBJ2-1; 15 bases line up with TRBD2. The CDR3 length is 20 residues. The trim removed 2 bases at V and 0 bases at J, leaving 8 bases unmatched. Per germline, CDR1 SGHTA and CDR2 FQGNSA. CDR3 residues: CASSLRTSGRAVNSYNEQFF. CDR3 DNA: TGTGCCAGCAGCTTAAGGACTAGCGGGAGGGCCGTAAACTCCTACAATGAGCAGTTCTTC.

The chain uses TRBV9 and TRBJ1-4; D is possibly TRBD1 (5 bases). CDR3 length: 15 amino acids. The V and J ends lost 0 bases and 5 bases respectively, with 11 bases between them. CDR1 and CDR2 (germline): SGDLS, YYNGEE. Here the CDR3 DNA reads TGTGCCAGCAGCGTAGGGGACCTACTCAATGAAAAACTGTTTTTT. Its translation is CASSVGDLLNEKLFF.

The chain links TRBV5-1 to TRBJ1-1, with a weak D call TRBD1 (5 bases). CDR3 length: 12 amino acids. Germline assignment: CDR1 SGHRS and CDR2 YFSETQ. Between the trimmed V and J ends, which lost 1 base and 10 bases, there was a span of 11 bases. The CDR3 sequence is CASSLTGDRAFF. The CDR3, as DNA: TGCGCCAGCAGCTTGACGGGGGATAGAGCTTTCTTT.

This rearrangement joins TRBV7-3 to TRBJ2-1, with 11 bases lining up with TRBD1. V lost 1 base and J lost 9; bases outside the gene matches: 8. This CDR3 contains 16 residues. Germline values: CDR1 SGHTA, CDR2 FQGTGA. The chain's CDR3 is CASSLSSGTGGGEQFF. As DNA, the CDR3 is TGTGCCAGCAGCTTAAGCTCTGGGACAGGGGGAGGTGAGCAGTTCTTC.

V and J are TRBV6-5 and TRBJ2-2; D may be TRBD2 (6 bases). The V gene lost 6 bases and the J gene lost 1 base, with 9 bases spanning the gap. CDR3 length equals 14 residues. Germline CDR1 is MNHEY and CDR2 is SVGAGI. The CDR3: CASRGLLNTGELFF. The CDR3 bases are TGTGCCAGCAGGGGACTTTTGAACACCGGGGAGCTGTTTTTT.

The gene calls are TRBV6-1 and TRBJ1-2; 10 positions match TRBD1. Germline CDR1 and CDR2: MNHNS and SASEGT. V was pared by 3 bases and J by 0 bases, with 7 bases of the junction left unmatched. The CDR3 is 17 amino acids. The CDR3, as DNA: TGTGCCAGCAGTGATCCGGGACAGGGGTTATCTAACTATGGCTACACCTTC. Amino acid sequence: CASSDPGQGLSNYGYTF.

This clonotype was seen ten or more times. The chain employs TRBV6-6 and TRBJ2-2, with 12 bases identical to TRBD1. J lost 4 bases, V lost 4 bases, and 10 bases had no gene match. The CDR3 has 18 amino acids. The germline CDR1 and CDR2 sequences are MNHNY and SVGAGI (reference sequence). The CDR3 is CASSSPGTGGKGTGELFF. In nucleotides, the CDR3 is TGTGCCAGCAGTTCCCCCGGGACAGGGGGCAAAGGCACCGGGGAGCTGTTTTTT.

This clonotype was observed at least ten times. The DNA of the CDR3 is TGCGCCAGCAGCCCAGACACATTCTACGAGCAGTACTTC. Translating gives CASSPDTFYEQYF. V and J are TRBV5-1 and TRBJ2-7, with D unresolved. CDR3 size: 13 residues. Per germline, CDR1 SGHRS and CDR2 YFSETQ. Trimming cost V 4 bases and J 3 bases, with 11 bases left between them. The full variable domain, its missing parts supplied by reference TRBV5-1 and TRBJ2-7, is KAGVTQTPRYLIKTRGQQVTLSCSPISGHRSVSWYQQTPGQGLQFLFEYFSETQRNKGNFPGRFSGRQFSNSRSEMNVSTLELGDSALYLCASSPDTFYEQYFGPGTRLTVT.

This clonotype was recorded at least ten times. The chain has TRBV12-3 or TRBV12-4 and TRBJ1-5, with D possibly being TRBD1 (5 bases). The CDR3 loop spans 15 amino acids. Trimming removed 5 bases at V and 4 bases at J, with 15 bases between. CDR3 sequence reads: CASSPRDGHNQPQHF. CDR3 coding DNA: TGTGCCAGCAGTCCCCGGGACGGACATAATCAGCCCCAGCATTTT.

This clonotype was recorded at least ten times. The chain joins TRBV11-1 to TRBJ2-5; 7 nucleotides match TRBD1. The CDR3 is made up of 12 amino acids. Germline CDR1 and CDR2: SGHAT and FQDESV (reference sequence). Germline trimming cut 7 bases from V and 3 bases from J; bases unmatched to any gene: 2. DNA of the CDR3: TGTGCCAGCAACGGACAGGAAGAGACCCAGTACTTC. Protein: CASNGQEETQYF.

The CDR3 is CSAPDVGTGFGEQYF. CDR3 coding DNA: TGCAGTGCTCCTGACGTAGGGACAGGGTTTGGAGAGCAGTACTTC. This chain joins TRBV20-1 and TRBJ2-7; 9 nucleotides line up with TRBD1. The CDR3 runs 15 residues. V lost 5 bases, J lost 7 bases, and 15 bases stayed unmatched. Germline-derived CDR1 and CDR2 are DFQATT and SNEGSKA (reference sequence).

The J gene is TRBJ2-7, the V gene TRBV2; the match to TRBD2 covers 8 bases. The CDR3 is 14 residues long. Germline values: CDR1 SNHLY, CDR2 FYNNEI. Losses at the gene ends were 11 bases for V and 2 bases for J; bases not matched to a gene: 11. The CDR3, as DNA: TGTGCCGGGCTGAGGCGGGAGGACCCCTACGAGCAGTACTTC. The encoded protein is CAGLRREDPYEQYF. Combining the CDR3 with reference TRBV2 and TRBJ2-7 gives the whole variable domain EPEVTQTPSHQVTQMGQEVILRCVPISNHLYFYWYRQILGQKVEFLVSFYNNEISEKSEIFDDQFSVERPDGSNFTLKIRSTKLEDSAMYFCAGLRREDPYEQYFGPGTRLTVT.

The CDR3 DNA follows: TGTGCCACCAGTGACACAGGCTCTAGCACAGATACGCAGTATTTT. Translating it yields CATSDTGSSTDTQYF. The rearrangement links TRBV24-1 to TRBJ2-3, with D perhaps matching TRBD1 (5 bases). Trimming pared 4 bases from V and 0 bases from J, leaving 10 bases between. The CDR3 loop spans 15 amino acids. From germline, CDR1 is KGHDR and CDR2 SFDVKD.

Notes on this clonotype: Since the CDR3 does not end with the conserved phenylalanine or tryptophan, this likely comes from a read error. Because the CDR3's place on the DNA is in doubt, the DNA is left out and the CDR3 is given as listed by TCRdb. V usage is TRBV4-2 and J usage is TRBJ2-6. The CDR3 comprises 8 residues, both ends counted. Per germline, CDR1 LGHNA and CDR2 YNFKEQ. The CDR3 sequence is CASSPGTS.

The J gene is TRBJ2-6, the V gene TRBV19, with 8 bases lining up with TRBD1. The trim removed 7 bases at V and 10 bases at J, leaving 12 bases unmatched. The CDR3 has 15 residues. CDR1 LNHDA and CDR2 SQIVND come from the germline V gene (reference sequence). The CDR3 coding sequence is TGTGCCAGTAAACGCGGGACAGGAGGGTCTAACGTCCTGACTTTC. The encoded protein is CASKRGTGGSNVLTF.

Comment on this clonotype: A much larger clone lies a single base off, so this may be a read error. The chain recombines TRBV20-1 with TRBJ2-3, with TRBD2 matching 14 bases. The length of the CDR3 is 14 residues. Germline values: CDR1 DFQATT, CDR2 SNEGSKA (reference sequence). CDR3 coding DNA: TGCAGTGCTGAGACTAGCGGGGGGGCTGATACGCACTATTTT. As protein: CSAETSGGADTHYF.

The chain carries TRBV6-2 or TRBV6-3 and TRBJ2-1; 9 nucleotides agree with TRBD2. This CDR3 is built from 13 residues. From germline, CDR1 is MNHEY and CDR2 SVGEGT. V lost 6 bases and J lost 4; bases outside the gene matches: 1. The CDR3 DNA reads TGTGCCAGCAGCACTAGCGGGTACAATGAGCAGTTCTTC. Translating gives CASSTSGYNEQFF.

At least ten counts were recorded for this clonotype. The V and J genes are TRBV9 and TRBJ1-3; perhaps TRBD1 as D (5 bases). The CDR3 is 16 amino acids. CDR1 SGDLS and CDR2 YYNGEE come from the germline V gene. Trimming left V 3 bases short and J 0 bases short, with 13 bases between. As DNA, the CDR3 is TGTGCCAGCAGCGCCCCAGGGACGAGCTCTGGAAACACCATATATTTT. Its protein is CASSAPGTSSGNTIYF.

This clonotype has only a few counts. V and J are TRBV27 and TRBJ2-7; a weak D match, TRBD2 (6 bases). The V gene's germline CDR1 is MNHEY and CDR2 SMNVEV (reference sequence). The germline V and J ends were trimmed by 2 bases and 3 bases, with 8 bases remaining between them. This CDR3 is built from 13 residues. The CDR3 coding sequence is TGTGCCAGCAGTTTAGGACTACACTACGAGCAGTACTTC. It translates to CASSLGLHYEQYF.

Regarding this clonotype: This may stem from a read error, because a much larger clone lies one nucleotide away. The conserved final phenylalanine or tryptophan is absent from the CDR3, which likely points to a read error. The CDR3 protein is CASRRGQGGNEQFL. The DNA of the CDR3 is TGTGCCAGCAGGAGGGGACAGGGCGGCAATGAGCAGTTCCTC. This sequence joins TRBV7-9 and TRBJ2-1, with TRBD1 matching 9 bases. Per the germline V gene, CDR1 is SEHNR and CDR2 is FQNEAQ (reference sequence). This CDR3 has 14 amino acids. Unmatched junction bases numbered 6, after V lost 6 bases and J lost 6 bases.

This clonotype was recorded at least ten times. The rearrangement links TRBV11-2 to TRBJ2-7; D gene ambiguous. The germline V gene has CDR1 SGHAT and CDR2 FQNNGV. The CDR3 spans 15 residues. The ends were cut back, 3 bases at V and 0 bases at J, with 12 bases in the middle. The CDR3 nucleotides read TGTGCCAGCAGCTTCCGGGCCCTCGCCTCCTACGAGCAGTACTTC. Translation gives CASSFRALASYEQYF. Complete variable domain (other parts from reference TRBV11-2 and TRBJ2-7): EAGVAQSPRYKIIEKRQSVAFWCNPISGHATLYWYQQILGQGPKLLIQFQNNGVVDDSQLPKDRFSAERLKGVDSTLKIQPAKLEDSAVYLCASSFRALASYEQYFGPGTRLTVT.

The chain links TRBV19 to TRBJ1-1; D uncertain. V lost 3 bases to trimming and J lost 1 base, with 9 bases between them. Germline values: CDR1 LNHDA, CDR2 SQIVND (reference sequence). The CDR3 runs to 14 residues. In DNA, the CDR3 is TGTGCCAGTAGTATCCGGGTAGGGAACACTGAAGCTTTCTTT. It translates to CASSIRVGNTEAFF.

This clonotype occurred a few times. J is TRBJ2-1 and V is TRBV5-1, with TRBD2 as a possible D gene (5 bases). This CDR3 comprises 16 residues. V gave up 4 bases and J gave up 0 bases, with 14 bases separating them. CDR1 and CDR2 (germline): SGHRS, YFSETQ. Written as DNA, the CDR3 is TGCGCCAGCAGCCACGATCCGGGGATCTCCTACAATGAGCAGTTCTTC. Translation: CASSHDPGISYNEQFF.

Concerning this clonotype itself: Germline and junction disagree at one end, which may indicate a read error. The V and J genes are TRBV7-9 and TRBJ1-1; D remains ambiguous. The CDR3 covers 14 residues. Per germline, CDR1 SEHNR and CDR2 FQNEAQ (reference sequence). CDR3 nucleotides: TGCGCCAGCAGCTTGGGAGACGTGAACACTGAAGCTTTCTTT. It is translated as CASSLGDVNTEAFF.